The 27 T cell receptor beta chains in this list originate from one sample, sequenced in a study of blood T cell repertoires in COVID-19. Generated by immunoSEQ multiplex PCR, the TCRdb table keeps only in-frame clones and is missing some. The sample has 350,000 or so clones, around nine tenths seen once. Sample: PBMCs or T cells enriched from blood (not recorded which). These receptors originate from a woman aged 25 to 39 who had been exposed to COVID-19.

V usage is TRBV7-2 and J usage is TRBJ2-5; 11 positions agree with TRBD2. V trimming: 5 bases; J trimming: 0 bases; junction bases outside the gene matches: 2. Germline CDR1 reads SGHTA; CDR2 reads FQGNSA. CDR3 length: 15 residues. CDR3: CASSRLAGYQETQYF. CDR3 bases: TGTGCCAGCAGCAGACTAGCGGGGTACCAAGAGACCCAGTACTTC.

The chain recombines TRBV6-5 with TRBJ2-6; D perhaps matches TRBD2 (5 bases). The CDR3 totals 15 residues. The germline V gene has CDR1 MNHEY and CDR2 SVGAGI. The V gene lost 7 bases and the J gene lost 2 bases, with 12 bases spanning the gap. The DNA for the CDR3 is TGTGCCAGCACCGGGGTTGGTACTGGGGCCAACGTCCTGACTTTC. Translated: CASTGVGTGANVLTF.

This chain connects TRBV7-6 to TRBJ1-4; 8 nucleotides line up with TRBD1. The CDR3 extends over 15 amino acids. Losses at the gene ends were 5 bases for V and 8 bases for J; bases not matched to a gene: 10. CDR1 is SGHVS, CDR2 FNYEAQ, per germline. The DNA for the CDR3 is TGTGCCAGCAGCCCCTATCAGGGGGCTTTCGAAAAACTGTTTTTT. Its translation is CASSPYQGAFEKLFF.

The chain employs TRBV6-2 or TRBV6-3 and TRBJ1-5; 8 nucleotides agree with TRBD1. Trimming took 6 bases from V and 7 from J; bases not matched to a gene: 8. The germline CDR1 and CDR2 sequences are MNHEY and SVGEGT. This CDR3 has 14 residues. CDR3 sequence reads: CASSPTGVGQPQHF. The DNA of the CDR3 is TGTGCCAGCAGCCCGACAGGGGTCGGCCAGCCCCAGCATTTT.

The rearrangement uses TRBV5-6 and TRBJ2-7; D is perhaps TRBD1 (6 bases). Between the trimmed V and J ends, which lost 5 bases and 6 bases, there was a span of 21 bases. The germline gives CDR1 SGHDT, CDR2 YYEEEE. The CDR3 is made up of 15 amino acids. The CDR3 region is CASREKGRGQTEQYF. Written as DNA, the CDR3 is TGTGCCAGCAGGGAAAAGGGCAGGGGCCAAACCGAGCAGTACTTC.

The genes are TRBV9 and TRBJ1-2; no clear D gene. The germline V gene encodes CDR1 SGDLS and CDR2 YYNGEE. The CDR3 totals 12 residues. Between the trimmed V and J ends, which lost 3 bases and 1 base, there was a span of 4 bases. The CDR3 nucleotides are TGTGCCAGCAGCGGGAGTAACTATGGCTACACCTTC. Translated, it gives CASSGSNYGYTF.

The chain links TRBV6-5 to TRBJ2-2, with 8 bases identical to TRBD2. The germline CDR1 and CDR2 sequences are MNHEY and SVGAGI. There are 15 residues in the CDR3. Unmatched junction bases numbered 5, after V lost 3 bases and J lost 5 bases. The CDR3 region is CASSYDPSGTGELFF. CDR3 DNA: TGTGCCAGCAGTTATGATCCTAGCGGGACCGGGGAGCTGTTTTTT.

The J gene is TRBJ2-1, the V gene TRBV7-6; D possibly corresponds to TRBD2 (6 bases). The germline V gene has CDR1 SGHVS and CDR2 FNYEAQ. Trimming took off 1 base at V and 2 bases at J, with 9 bases between the two ends. The CDR3 has 15 residues. The CDR3: CASSLDGGTYNEQFF. The CDR3 DNA sequence: TGTGCCAGCAGCTTAGATGGCGGGACCTACAATGAGCAGTTCTTC.

The chain carries TRBV11-2 and TRBJ1-2, with D tentatively TRBD1 (6 bases). The CDR3 length is 14 residues. Deletions cut 5 bases from V and 6 bases from J, with 16 bases between. Germline lookup yields CDR1 SGHAT and CDR2 FQNNGV. CDR3 coding DNA: TGTGCCAGCAGCCCGGTAGGGGACAAGGATGGCTACACCTTC. It yields the protein CASSPVGDKDGYTF. The variable domain in full, with the rest retrieved from reference TRBV11-2 and TRBJ1-2, is EAGVAQSPRYKIIEKRQSVAFWCNPISGHATLYWYQQILGQGPKLLIQFQNNGVVDDSQLPKDRFSAERLKGVDSTLKIQPAKLEDSAVYLCASSPVGDKDGYTFGSGTRLTVV.

V usage is TRBV28 and J usage is TRBJ2-7, with 8 bases lining up with TRBD2. This CDR3 has 15 amino acids. CDR1 is MDHEN, CDR2 SYDVKM, per germline. The V and J ends lost 3 bases and 0 bases, in that order; junction bases with no gene match: 4. CDR3 sequence reads: CASSFFGTSSYEQYF. CDR3 bases: TGTGCCAGCAGTTTTTTCGGGACTAGCTCCTACGAGCAGTACTTC.

The V gene is TRBV6-2 or TRBV6-3, the J gene TRBJ2-5; possible D gene TRBD2, 5 bases. The CDR3 runs to 13 residues. CDR1 MNHEY and CDR2 SVGEGT come from the germline V gene. Trimming stripped 5 bases from V and 7 bases from J, with 14 bases between. CDR3 sequence reads: CASSPRREGTQYF. CDR3 bases: TGTGCCAGCAGTCCCCGTCGGGAAGGGACCCAGTACTTC.

Points on this clone: Sequence at one end of the junction differs from germline and may be a read error. The V and J genes are TRBV2 and TRBJ2-3; tentative D call: TRBD2 (6 bases). The CDR3 has 11 residues. CDR1 SNHLY and CDR2 FYNNEI come from the germline V gene. CDR3 coding DNA: TGTGCCAGCCTAAATTCGGGACTGCCAAGTTTT. Protein product: CASLNSGLPSF.

The genes are TRBV7-2 and TRBJ1-5, with TRBD1 identical over 7 bases. V dropped 2 bases and J dropped 0; count of bases not matched to a gene: 4. CDR1 and CDR2 (germline): SGHTA, FQGNSA. CDR3 length equals 16 residues. DNA of the CDR3: TGTGCCAGCAGCTTAACCGGGACAGATAGCAATCAGCCCCAGCATTTT. Its protein product is CASSLTGTDSNQPQHF.

The CDR3 DNA is TGTGCCAGCAGCACCCACCCACCTGACAGGACTTACAATGAGCAGTTCTTC. Protein: CASSTHPPDRTYNEQFF. The J gene is TRBJ2-1, the V gene TRBV11-2; a possible D gene is TRBD1 (6 bases). The germline gives CDR1 SGHAT, CDR2 FQNNGV. The ends were cut back, 5 bases at V and 4 bases at J, with 21 bases in the middle. This CDR3 comprises 17 residues. Using reference TRBV11-2 and TRBJ2-1 for the parts outside the CDR3, the full variable domain is EAGVAQSPRYKIIEKRQSVAFWCNPISGHATLYWYQQILGQGPKLLIQFQNNGVVDDSQLPKDRFSAERLKGVDSTLKIQPAKLEDSAVYLCASSTHPPDRTYNEQFFGPGTRLTVL.

CDR3 amino acids: CASSIMPGDTEAFF. CDR3 sequence (DNA): TGTGCCAGTAGTATTATGCCGGGGGACACTGAAGCTTTCTTT. The chain couples TRBV19 to TRBJ1-1, with a tentative D call TRBD1 (5 bases). Germline CDR1 reads LNHDA; CDR2 reads SQIVND (reference sequence). The CDR3 totals 14 residues. The germline V and J ends were trimmed by 3 bases and 3 bases, with 11 bases remaining between them.

The chain combines TRBV18 with TRBJ1-2; TRBD1 agrees at 12 bases. Germline lookup yields CDR1 KGHSH and CDR2 LQKENI. CDR3 length: 14 residues. V was pared by 3 bases and J by 8 bases, with 4 bases of the junction left unmatched. CDR3 sequence: CASSPGQGAEGYTF. CDR3 coding DNA: TGTGCCAGCTCACCGGGACAGGGGGCCGAGGGCTACACCTTC. The full variable domain, rest sourced from reference TRBV18 and TRBJ1-2, is NAGVMQNPRHLVRRRGQEARLRCSPMKGHSHVYWYRQLPEEGLKFMVYLQKENIIDESGMPKERFSAEFPKEGPSILRIQQVVRGDSAAYFCASSPGQGAEGYTFGSGTRLTVV.

The gene calls are TRBV6-2 or TRBV6-3 and TRBJ1-2, with 8 bases that match TRBD1. This CDR3 has 15 residues. The J segment lost 4 bases and the V segment lost 2 bases, leaving 6 bases of the junction unmatched. Germline V gene sequence: CDR1 MNHEY, CDR2 SVGEGT. CDR3 nucleotides: TGTGCCAGCAGTTACGGAGGACAGGGAGGCTATGGCTACACCTTC. It is translated as CASSYGGQGGYGYTF.

CDR3 protein: CASSHNPRQNEYF. CDR3 nucleotides: TGCGCCAGCAGCCACAACCCTCGACAGAACGAGTACTTC. V gene TRBV5-1 combines with J gene TRBJ2-4, with D possibly TRBD1 on 5 matching bases. The germline gives CDR1 SGHRS, CDR2 YFSETQ. Trimming shortened V by 4 bases and J by 14 bases, and 19 bases separated the two germline ends. The CDR3 is made up of 13 amino acids.

The chain employs TRBV20-1 and TRBJ2-7, with 7 nucleotides matching TRBD2. Germline trimming cut 3 bases from V and 5 bases from J; bases unmatched to any gene: 7. This CDR3 is 13 amino acids long. Germline lookup yields CDR1 DFQATT and CDR2 SNEGSKA (reference sequence). The CDR3 spells CSASLAGVDEQYF. CDR3 sequence (DNA): TGCAGTGCTAGTTTGGCGGGAGTCGACGAGCAGTACTTC.

This clone occurred a few times. The chain has TRBV19 and TRBJ2-7, with TRBD1 matching 7 bases. The junction had 10 bases not matched to a gene; V was cut back by 5 bases and J by 3 bases. The CDR3 is made up of 15 amino acids. Germline V CDR1 and CDR2: LNHDA, SQIVND (reference sequence). CDR3 nucleotides: TGTGCCAGTAGTCCCCGCCCGGGACAGCACTACGAGCAGTACTTC. Translation gives CASSPRPGQHYEQYF.

This chain connects TRBV2 to TRBJ1-2; 7 bases align to TRBD1. Germline assignment: CDR1 SNHLY and CDR2 FYNNEI. The CDR3 runs 14 residues. The J segment lost 7 bases and the V segment lost 0 bases, leaving 5 bases of the junction unmatched. The CDR3 here is CASSEAGGASGYTF. The CDR3 nucleotides read TGTGCCAGCAGTGAAGCAGGGGGCGCAAGTGGCTACACCTTC.

V gene TRBV12-3 or TRBV12-4 combines with J gene TRBJ2-1, with 7 bases aligning to TRBD2. V shed 11 bases and J 9 bases; nucleotides not matched to a gene: 7. The CDR3 runs 11 residues. CDR3 protein: CAGRGSGEQFF. CDR3 in DNA: TGTGCCGGACGCGGGAGTGGTGAGCAGTTCTTC.

The V and J genes are TRBV19 and TRBJ2-7; 7 nucleotides match TRBD1. V lost 1 base and J lost 2; bases outside the gene matches: 5. Per the germline V gene, CDR1 is LNHDA and CDR2 is SQIVND (reference sequence). This CDR3 contains 15 residues. Here the CDR3 DNA reads TGTGCCAGTAGTATAGGGGGCAGGGGGACCTACGAGCAGTACTTC. Protein: CASSIGGRGTYEQYF. The whole variable domain, filled in from reference TRBV19 and TRBJ2-7, reads DGGITQSPKYLFRKEGQNVTLSCEQNLNHDAMYWYRQDPGQGLRLIYYSQIVNDFQKGDIAEGYSVSREKKESFPLTVTSAQKNPTAFYLCASSIGGRGTYEQYFGPGTRLTVT.

This chain connects TRBV30 to TRBJ1-4; possible D gene TRBD1, 6 bases. CDR1 and CDR2 from the germline V gene are GTSNPN and SVGIG (reference sequence). Trimming took 0 bases from V and 5 from J, leaving 7 bases between them. The CDR3 extends over 13 amino acids. The CDR3 coding sequence is TGTGCCTGGAGTGTAGGGGGAAATGAAAAACTGTTTTTT. It encodes CAWSVGGNEKLFF.

The chain recombines TRBV6-5 with TRBJ1-5; D is perhaps TRBD1 (5 bases). Germline V gene sequence: CDR1 MNHEY, CDR2 SVGAGI. CDR3 size: 15 residues. V lost 6 bases and J 7 bases, leaving 19 bases between the germline ends. CDR3 sequence: CASRPEGGTAQPQHF. In DNA form, the CDR3 reads TGTGCCAGCAGACCCGAGGGAGGGACTGCACAGCCCCAGCATTTT.

CDR3 nucleotide sequence: TGTGCCAGCAGTGAACGGACAGGGGGCAATGAGCAGTTCTTC. It is translated as CASSERTGGNEQFF. The chain carries TRBV28 and TRBJ2-1; 10 bases agree with TRBD1. The germline V gene has CDR1 MDHEN and CDR2 SYDVKM. This CDR3 has 14 amino acids. With 5 bases clipped from V and 6 bases from J, the junction kept 4 bases outside the gene matches.

The chain combines TRBV12-5 with TRBJ1-5; TRBD1 is a possible D gene (5 bases). Germline CDR1 LGHNT, CDR2 FRNRAP. V lost 3 bases, J lost 2 bases, and 23 bases lay in between. The CDR3 is made up of 19 amino acids. CDR3 bases: TGTGCTAGTGGTTTAAGGATGTTGGGGGAGGGTGTGGGCAATCAGCCCCAGCATTTT. Protein sequence: CASGLRMLGEGVGNQPQHF.